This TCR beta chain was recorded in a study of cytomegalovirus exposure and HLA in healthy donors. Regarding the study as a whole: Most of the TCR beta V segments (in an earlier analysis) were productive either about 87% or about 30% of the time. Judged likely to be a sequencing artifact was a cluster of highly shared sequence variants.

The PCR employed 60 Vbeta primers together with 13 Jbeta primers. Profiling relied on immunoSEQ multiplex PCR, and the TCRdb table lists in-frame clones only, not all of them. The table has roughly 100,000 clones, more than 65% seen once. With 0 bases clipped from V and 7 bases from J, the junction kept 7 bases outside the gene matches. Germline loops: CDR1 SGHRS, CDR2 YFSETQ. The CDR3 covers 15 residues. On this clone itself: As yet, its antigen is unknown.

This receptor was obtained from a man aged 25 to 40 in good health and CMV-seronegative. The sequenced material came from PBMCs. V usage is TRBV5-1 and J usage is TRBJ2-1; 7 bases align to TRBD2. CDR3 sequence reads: CASSLGGSDRNEQFF. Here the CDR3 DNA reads TGCGCCAGCAGCTTGGGCGGGAGCGATCGGAATGAGCAGTTCTTC.